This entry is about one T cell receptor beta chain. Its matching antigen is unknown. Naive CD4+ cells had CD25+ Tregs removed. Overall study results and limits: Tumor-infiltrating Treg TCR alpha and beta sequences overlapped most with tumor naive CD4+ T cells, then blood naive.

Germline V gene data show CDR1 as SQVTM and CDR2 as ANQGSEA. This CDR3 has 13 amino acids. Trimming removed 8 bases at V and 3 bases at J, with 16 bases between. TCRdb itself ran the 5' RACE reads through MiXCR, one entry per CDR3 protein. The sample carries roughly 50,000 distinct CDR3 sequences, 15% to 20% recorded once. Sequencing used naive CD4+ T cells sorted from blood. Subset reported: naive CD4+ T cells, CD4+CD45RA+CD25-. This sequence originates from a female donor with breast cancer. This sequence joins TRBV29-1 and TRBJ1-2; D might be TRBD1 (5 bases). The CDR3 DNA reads TGCAGCTTCCGGGACCCAGCAGACTATGGCTACACCTTC. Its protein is CSFRDPADYGYTF.